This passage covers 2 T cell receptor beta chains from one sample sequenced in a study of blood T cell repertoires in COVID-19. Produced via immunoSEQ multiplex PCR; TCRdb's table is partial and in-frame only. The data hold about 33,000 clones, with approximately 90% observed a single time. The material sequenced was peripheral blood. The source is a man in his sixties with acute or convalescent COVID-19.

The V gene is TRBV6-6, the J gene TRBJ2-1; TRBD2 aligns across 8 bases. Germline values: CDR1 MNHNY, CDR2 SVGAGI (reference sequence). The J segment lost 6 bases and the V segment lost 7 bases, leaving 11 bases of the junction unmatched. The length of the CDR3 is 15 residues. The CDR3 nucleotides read TGTGCCAGCACCCGAGGGAGCGGGAGCAGCAATGAGCAGTTCTTC. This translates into CASTRGSGSSNEQFF.

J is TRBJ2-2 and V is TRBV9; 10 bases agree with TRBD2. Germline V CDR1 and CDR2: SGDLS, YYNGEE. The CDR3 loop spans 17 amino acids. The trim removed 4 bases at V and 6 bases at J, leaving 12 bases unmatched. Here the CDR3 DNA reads TGTGCCAGCAGCTTATCTAGCGGGAGCGTATTTCCCGGGGAGCTGTTTTTT. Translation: CASSLSSGSVFPGELFF. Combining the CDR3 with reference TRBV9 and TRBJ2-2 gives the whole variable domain DSGVTQTPKHLITATGQRVTLRCSPRSGDLSVYWYQQSLDQGLQFLIQYYNGEERAKGNILERFSAQQFPDLHSELNLSSLELGDSALYFCASSLSSGSVFPGELFFGEGSRLTVL.